A selection of T cell receptor beta chains follows, all from one sample in a study of immune cell composition in non-small cell lung cancer. Sequencing used immunoSEQ multiplex PCR; TCRdb keeps in-frame clones, though not all of them. The profile covers around 1,900 clones, with 70% to 85% appearing a single time and about 11% taken by the ten largest. The sequencing sample was made of non-adjacent lung tissue. The origin of the receptors is a human donor with non-small cell lung cancer. Both conserved end residues are part of each CDR3. D genes are given only for firm matches. Where a row states a size, it is once, few, many or the class of an expanded clone; other rows omit it.

D gene	V gene	clone size	J gene	CDR3 DNA	CDR3 protein
NA	TRBV6-1	NA	TRBJ2-7	TGTGCCAGCAGTGAAGCACGGGGTAGCCCTTTAAGGCACGAGCAGTACTTC	CASSEARGSPLRHEQYF
NA	TRBV13	NA	TRBJ2-1	TGTGCCAGCAGCTTAGATCCGGGCTCCTACAATGAGCAGTTCTTC	CASSLDPGSYNEQFF
NA	TRBV7-2	NA	TRBJ1-1	TGTGCCAGCAGCTTCACAGGTTATGCTGAAGCTTTCTTT	CASSFTGYAEAFF
NA	TRBV7-9	NA	TRBJ2-1	TGTGCCAGCAGCGCTGAGGCGAGCTCCTACAATGAGCAGTTCTTC	CASSAEASSYNEQFF
NA	TRBV2	NA	TRBJ2-7	TGTGCCAGCAGCGCCGGACAGCTCTCCTACGAGCAGTACTTC	CASSAGQLSYEQYF
NA	TRBV29-1	NA	TRBJ1-2	TGCAGCGTTGAGGACCAGGGTATTTCCTATGGCTACACCTTC	CSVEDQGISYGYTF
TRBD1	TRBV7-2	NA	TRBJ1-2	TGTGCCAGCAGCTTACCAGGGGGCATCAACTATGGCTACACCTTC	CASSLPGGINYGYTF
NA	TRBV28	NA	TRBJ1-1	TGTGCCAGCAGTTTAGACCAGCGTCCGAGCACTGAAGCTTTCTTT	CASSLDQRPSTEAFF
TRBD1	TRBV29-1	NA	TRBJ2-7	TGCAGCGTCAAAACCGGGACAGGGGGTCCCTACGAGCAGTACTTC	CSVKTGTGGPYEQYF
NA	TRBV29-1	NA	TRBJ1-2	TGCAGCGCGGAGGGCGACTATGGCTACACCTTC	CSAEGDYGYTF
TRBD1	TRBV2	NA	TRBJ2-1	TGTGCCAGCAGTGAGGACAGGGAACCCTCCTACAATGAGCAGTTCTTC	CASSEDREPSYNEQFF
TRBD1	TRBV27	NA	TRBJ1-3	TGTGCCAGCAGCCGAAGGACAGGGAAAGGGACCATATATTTT	CASSRRTGKGTIYF
NA	TRBV28	NA	TRBJ2-2	TGTGCCAGCAGCTGGGAGGGGGACACCGGGGAGCTGTTTTTT	CASSWEGDTGELFF
NA	TRBV21-1	NA	TRBJ2-3	TGTGCCAGCAGCAAAGCGCTTTTCGGCGGGGGCGGCACAGATACGCAGTATTTT	CASSKALFGGGGTDTQYF
NA	TRBV2	NA	TRBJ1-1	TGTGCCAGCAGGAGGGAGGTGAACACTGAAGCTTTCTTT	CASRREVNTEAFF
TRBD1	TRBV6-6	NA	TRBJ1-1	TGTGCCAGCAGTCCACCGACAGGGAAAGGGGCTGAAGCTTTCTTT	CASSPPTGKGAEAFF
TRBD1	TRBV19	NA	TRBJ1-2	TGTGCCAGTACCACAGGGGGGGGCTCATATGGCTACACCTTC	CASTTGGGSYGYTF
NA	TRBV4-1	NA	TRBJ1-4	TGCGCCAGCAGCCAAGTTTCCACGGGGAATGAAAAACTGTTTTTT	CASSQVSTGNEKLFF
NA	TRBV29-1	few	TRBJ2-4	TGCAGCGTTGCCGAACCCGGGGTTCAGTACTTC	CSVAEPGVQYF
NA	TRBV7-8	once	TRBJ2-7	TGTGCCAGCAGCTTCTCGGGAATCCTTACCTACGAGCAGTACTTC	CASSFSGILTYEQYF
TRBD1	TRBV4-2	few	TRBJ1-5	TGTGCCAGCAGCCAAACAATGGACAGGGGAGGGCAGCCCCAGCATTTT	CASSQTMDRGGQPQHF
TRBD2	TRBV10-2	NA	TRBJ2-3	TGCGCCAGCACCAAGCGGGAGCCAGATACGCAGTATTTT	CASTKREPDTQYF
NA	TRBV27	NA	TRBJ1-1	TGTGCCAGCACCGGTTCACATCGGGGTTCGGACACTGAAGCTTTCTTT	CASTGSHRGSDTEAFF
TRBD1	TRBV11-1	NA	TRBJ1-6	TGTGCCAGCAGCTTCTTCGGGACAGGGGATTCTTCACCCCTCCACTTT	CASSFFGTGDSSPLHF
TRBD1	TRBV6-5	NA	TRBJ1-1	TGTGCCAGCACCCAGATTACAGGGGGGATAACTGAAGCTTTCTTT	CASTQITGGITEAFF
TRBD1	TRBV28	NA	TRBJ2-7	TGTGCCAGCAGTCCATCGGGACAGCCCTCCTACGAGCAGTACTTC	CASSPSGQPSYEQYF